A single sample is the source of the 6 T cell receptor beta chains below, sequenced in a study of TIL therapy for anti-PD-1-resistant metastatic lung cancer. This sample's time point: pre-treatment sample, taken before nivolumab and TIL therapy. The tumor samples were excised metastases, mostly pleural nodules or supraclavicular lymph nodes. Sequencing used immunoSEQ v3. The repertoire was sequenced with immunoSEQ multiplex PCR; TCRdb's copy has only in-frame clones and lacks some. Of 50,000 to 60,000 clones listed, less than 85% were seen once; the top ten hold 5.6%. The specimen comprised tumor tissue, sampled at baseline. Receptors were obtained from a person between 25 and 80 years old with non-small cell lung cancer.

The table lists this clone with a few counts. For the CDR3, the DNA is TGTGCCAGTAGTCTATTTCCCACCCTGGGCACCGGGGAGCTGTTTTTT. Protein sequence: CASSLFPTLGTGELFF. The chain couples TRBV19 to TRBJ2-2; no reliable D call. The V gene's germline CDR1 is LNHDA and CDR2 SQIVND (reference sequence). Trimming took off 5 bases at V and 4 bases at J, with 17 bases between the two ends. This CDR3 comprises 16 residues.

This clone was detected a few times. The chain couples TRBV29-1 to TRBJ1-2, with TRBD1 as a possible D gene (5 bases). The germline V gene encodes CDR1 SQVTM and CDR2 ANQGSEA. This CDR3 has 12 amino acids. V was shortened by 7 bases and J by 5 bases, with 14 bases between the two germline ends. The CDR3 region has the DNA TGCAGCGCCCATGTGGGGGGTTATGGCTACACCTTC. Protein: CSAHVGGYGYTF.

The gene calls are TRBV20-1 and TRBJ1-2, with 7 bases that match TRBD1. In germline, CDR1 is DFQATT, CDR2 SNEGSKA (reference sequence). The CDR3 is 11 amino acids. Trimming removed 6 bases from V and 6 bases from J; junction bases left unmatched: 4. The CDR3 DNA follows: TGCAGTGCCAGACAGGGTGATGGCTACACCTTC. Its translation: CSARQGDGYTF.

The chain recombines TRBV6-5 with TRBJ1-2; 7 positions agree with TRBD1. V dropped 4 bases and J dropped 7; count of bases not matched to a gene: 9. The CDR3 is 14 residues long. Germline lookup yields CDR1 MNHEY and CDR2 SVGAGI. CDR3 residues: CASSLTGAQGGYTF. The CDR3 coding sequence is TGTGCCAGCAGTTTAACAGGGGCCCAGGGTGGCTACACCTTC.

The chain recombines TRBV11-2 with TRBJ1-3, with D possibly TRBD1 on 6 matching bases. Per germline, CDR1 SGHAT and CDR2 FQNNGV. The CDR3 loop spans 14 amino acids. Trimming shortened V by 5 bases and J by 0 bases, and 8 bases separated the two germline ends. The CDR3 DNA reads TGTGCCAGCAGCGACAGGATCTCTGGAAACACCATATATTTT. Protein: CASSDRISGNTIYF. The full variable domain, with the rest looked up from reference TRBV11-2 and TRBJ1-3, is EAGVAQSPRYKIIEKRQSVAFWCNPISGHATLYWYQQILGQGPKLLIQFQNNGVVDDSQLPKDRFSAERLKGVDSTLKIQPAKLEDSAVYLCASSDRISGNTIYFGEGSWLTVV.

The chain employs TRBV14 and TRBJ2-3, with D tentatively TRBD1 (5 bases). The CDR3 runs to 16 residues. CDR1 SGHDN and CDR2 FVKESK come from the germline V gene. V was trimmed by 4 bases and J by 4 bases, leaving 18 bases between them. This CDR3 reads CASSPGRVLSPDTQYF. The CDR3 region has the DNA TGTGCCAGCAGCCCCGGCAGGGTACTTAGCCCAGATACGCAGTATTTT.